A single sample is the source of the 16 T cell receptor beta chains below, sequenced in a study of shared clonotypes between healthy human individuals. Profiling relied on immunoSEQ multiplex PCR, and the TCRdb table lists in-frame clones only, not all of them. The sample lists about 590,000 clones, around 95% seen once, with around 0.11% in the top ten. Terminally differentiated effector memory CD45RA+ cells were left out of the naive CD8 fraction, which was CD45RO-negative and positively selected for CCR7. The sample was naive CD8+ T cells sorted from blood. These receptors all stem from a woman aged 25 to 39 in good health.

The V gene is TRBV5-1, the J gene TRBJ2-4; D unresolved. The V gene lost 4 bases and the J gene lost 2 bases, with 10 bases spanning the gap. This CDR3 spans 14 amino acids. Germline V gene lookup returns CDR1 SGHRS and CDR2 YFSETQ. The CDR3 loop reads CASSATRSKNIQYF. DNA of the CDR3: TGCGCCAGCAGCGCGACGAGGTCCAAAAACATTCAGTACTTC.

The V and J genes are TRBV5-6 and TRBJ2-7; 8 bases align to TRBD2. The CDR3 length is 13 residues. The germline V gene encodes CDR1 SGHDT and CDR2 YYEEEE. V shed 0 bases and J 6 bases; nucleotides not matched to a gene: 2. The CDR3 DNA reads as TGTGCCAGCAGCTTGGGTGCGGGGGGCGAGCAGTACTTC. Residues: CASSLGAGGEQYF.

The chain is built from TRBV9 and TRBJ1-2; D ambiguous. Germline V gene data show CDR1 as SGDLS and CDR2 as YYNGEE. Trimming removed 3 bases at V and 2 bases at J, with 8 bases between. The CDR3 contains 13 residues. CDR3 sequence (DNA): TGTGCCAGCAGCGATTACCAGAACTATGGCTACACCTTC. This sequence encodes CASSDYQNYGYTF.

The chain combines TRBV13 with TRBJ2-7, with TRBD1 matching 9 bases. V shed 3 bases and J 4 bases; nucleotides not matched to a gene: 4. This CDR3 spans 14 amino acids. Germline CDR1 PRHDT, CDR2 FYEKMQ (reference sequence). DNA for the CDR3: TGTGCCAGCAGCTTGGACAGGGGAAGTTACGAGCAGTACTTC. Its translation is CASSLDRGSYEQYF.

The CDR3 reads CASSMVINQPQHF. The CDR3, as DNA: TGTGCCAGTAGTATGGTAATCAATCAGCCCCAGCATTTT. The rearrangement uses TRBV19 and TRBJ1-5; no reliable D call. Trimming removed 3 bases from V and 3 bases from J, with 6 bases in between. The V gene's germline CDR1 is LNHDA and CDR2 SQIVND (reference sequence). The CDR3 runs 13 residues.

The chain is built from TRBV10-3 and TRBJ2-3; TRBD2 matches at 14 bases. The germline V gene encodes CDR1 ENHRY and CDR2 SYGVKD. J was trimmed by 0 bases and V by 4 bases; bases with no gene match: 9. This CDR3 spans 19 amino acids. CDR3 residues: CAISVWTSGRNLSTDTQYF. In DNA form, the CDR3 reads TGTGCCATCAGTGTGTGGACTAGCGGGAGGAATCTCAGCACAGATACGCAGTATTTT.

The gene calls are TRBV28 and TRBJ2-2; the D gene is possibly TRBD2 (6 bases). The CDR3 contains 15 residues. The V end lost 7 bases, the J end lost 3 bases, and 15 bases lay between the germline ends. Germline V gives CDR1 MDHEN, CDR2 SYDVKM. In DNA form, the CDR3 reads TGTGCCAGCATGCCGTGGGGGAGGCACACCGGGGAGCTGTTTTTT. Translation: CASMPWGRHTGELFF.

The chain links TRBV5-1 to TRBJ1-4; D may be TRBD1 (5 bases). Germline values: CDR1 SGHRS, CDR2 YFSETQ. The V end was cut by 4 bases, the J end by 7 bases, with 14 bases between. CDR3 length: 14 residues. CDR3 residues: CASSQRGETEKLFF. As DNA, the CDR3 is TGCGCCAGCAGCCAGCGAGGGGAAACTGAAAAACTGTTTTTT.

This clone is a singleton in its sample. The V call is TRBV11-2, the J call TRBJ1-1; 9 bases map to TRBD1. Germline values: CDR1 SGHAT, CDR2 FQNNGV. The CDR3 extends over 14 amino acids. Germline trimming cut 0 bases from V and 7 bases from J; bases unmatched to any gene: 3. As DNA, the CDR3 is TGTGCCAGCAGCTTAGAAGGGACAGGGCATGAAGCTTTCTTT. Translating gives CASSLEGTGHEAFF.

This sequence joins TRBV11-2 and TRBJ2-1, with D possibly TRBD2 on 6 matching bases. Germline assignment: CDR1 SGHAT and CDR2 FQNNGV. Trimming took 2 bases from V and 4 from J, leaving 9 bases between them. The CDR3 spans 14 residues. CDR3 bases: TGTGCCAGCAGCTTACTAGCGACGTACAATGAGCAGTTCTTC. This gives the protein CASSLLATYNEQFF.

The rearrangement joins TRBV29-1 to TRBJ2-7, with TRBD1 matching over 8 bases. In germline, CDR1 is SQVTM, CDR2 ANQGSEA. The CDR3 is 15 amino acids. V trimming: 2 bases; J trimming: 0 bases; junction bases outside the gene matches: 6. In DNA, the CDR3 is TGCAGCGTTGAAACAGGGGGACCCTCCTCCTACGAGCAGTACTTC. The encoded protein is CSVETGGPSSYEQYF.

This chain connects TRBV2 to TRBJ2-7; weak D call: TRBD2 (6 bases). CDR3 length equals 12 residues. Germline assignment: CDR1 SNHLY and CDR2 FYNNEI. V gave up 3 bases and J gave up 7 bases, with 10 bases separating them. The CDR3 reads CASSELAREQYF. DNA of the CDR3: TGTGCCAGCAGTGAGCTAGCGAGGGAGCAGTACTTC.

The chain uses TRBV4-1 and TRBJ1-2, with 7 bases identical to TRBD1. The CDR3 runs to 17 residues. Trimming removed 4 bases from V and 0 bases from J; junction bases left unmatched: 11. Germline assignment: CDR1 MGHRA and CDR2 YSYEKL. CDR3 sequence: CASSLKGDRVSNYGYTF. The CDR3 DNA reads TGCGCCAGCAGCCTAAAAGGAGACAGGGTTTCTAACTATGGCTACACCTTC.

This chain connects TRBV4-1 to TRBJ2-1; 7 bases map to TRBD2. J lost 9 bases, V lost 3 bases, and 17 bases had no gene match. The germline V gene encodes CDR1 MGHRA and CDR2 YSYEKL. CDR3 length: 17 amino acids. The CDR3 reads CASSHIGGGTTLGEQFF. The CDR3 bases are TGCGCCAGCAGCCACATCGGGGGAGGGACTACCCTGGGTGAGCAGTTCTTC.

The chain employs TRBV27 and TRBJ2-3; TRBD2 might be the D (7 bases). There are 18 residues in the CDR3. Trimming took 4 bases from V and 2 from J, leaving 22 bases between them. The germline gives CDR1 MNHEY, CDR2 SMNVEV (reference sequence). The CDR3 DNA follows: TGTGCCAGCAGTTCGAACCTCCCCTATGCGGGGGCCACAGATACGCAGTATTTT. Translating it yields CASSSNLPYAGATDTQYF.

The chain recombines TRBV13 with TRBJ1-6; TRBD1 aligns across 8 bases. Germline values: CDR1 PRHDT, CDR2 FYEKMQ (reference sequence). This CDR3 spans 15 amino acids. The V and J ends lost 1 base and 9 bases, in that order; junction bases with no gene match: 5. The CDR3 sequence is CASSLAARGLSPLHF. Written as DNA, the CDR3 is TGTGCCAGCAGCTTAGCGGCCAGGGGGCTTTCACCCCTCCACTTT.